A selection of T cell receptor beta chains follows, all from one sample in a study of T cell responses to AZD1222 COVID-19 vaccine. The assay was immunoSEQ multiplex PCR, and TCRdb's table has in-frame clones only and misses some. Of 150,000 to 200,000 clones detected, 94% appear once; the ten largest clones hold approximately 0.64%. The material sequenced was peripheral blood, taken on day 0 of AZD1222 vaccination. The receptors originated from an adult in good health. Each CDR3 is given with its conserved first and last residue. A D gene is named only where the DNA matches it firmly. Rows may omit the clone size; those that give it use once, few, many or a size class.

>TRBV28|TRBJ1-5|-|-
TGTGCCAGCAGTTACGCGACAGACCTTAGCAATCAGCCCCAGCATTTT
CASSYATDLSNQPQHF
>TRBV5-1|TRBJ2-1|-|TRBD2
TGCGCCAGCAGCGCTCCGGGACTAGCGACTCCCAATGAGCAGTTCTTC
CASSAPGLATPNEQFF
>TRBV2|TRBJ1-2|-|-
TGTGCCAGCAGTGAAATAGTACCGTCTAACTATGGCTACACCTTC
CASSEIVPSNYGYTF
>TRBV4-1|TRBJ1-2|-|-
TGCGCCAGCAGCCAAGAGGCCCGGGGAGGGCTATACTTCGGGAATGGCTACACCTTC
CASSQEARGGLYFGNGYTF
>TRBV10-3|TRBJ2-7|-|-
TGTGCCATCAGTGAGCGCACCTACGAGCAGTACTTC
CAISERTYEQYF
>TRBV19|TRBJ1-1|-|-
TGTGCCAGTACGAGGAACACTGAAGCTTTCTTT
CASTRNTEAFF
>TRBV11-2|TRBJ2-7|-|TRBD1
TGTGCCAGCAGCTCCCCTCAGGGGGACGAGCAGTACTTC
CASSSPQGDEQYF
>TRBV9|TRBJ2-3|-|-
TGTGCCAGCAGCATAAGCACAGATACGCAGTATTTT
CASSISTDTQYF
>TRBV9|TRBJ1-2|-|-
TGTGCCAGCAGCGCTTACAGGGCCCGATCTAACTATGGCTACACCTTC
CASSAYRARSNYGYTF
>TRBV27|TRBJ2-1|once|-
TGTGCCAGCAGTCTTCGTGCTGGGCGTGGATACAATGAGCAGTTCTTC
CASSLRAGRGYNEQFF
>TRBV27|TRBJ1-5|-|-
TGTGCCAGCAGTGGGCCCAATCAGCCCCAGCATTTT
CASSGPNQPQHF
>TRBV13|TRBJ2-3|-|-
TGTGCCAGCAGCGGGAAACAGGGTTTGACAGATACGCAGTATTTT
CASSGKQGLTDTQYF
>TRBV2|TRBJ1-1|-|-
TGTGCCAGCAGTGGGGCAGACCTTTTTGGCACTGAAGCTTTCTTT
CASSGADLFGTEAFF
>TRBV6-6|TRBJ1-4|once|-
TGTGCCAGCAGTATCGAGACCGGGACCCATAGGGAAAAACTGTTTTTT
CASSIETGTHREKLFF
>TRBV25-1|TRBJ2-7|-|-
TGTGCCAGCAGTGAAGTAGGGGACTCCTACGAGCAGTACTTC
CASSEVGDSYEQYF
>TRBV2|TRBJ1-2|-|TRBD1
TGTGCCAGCACGGGACAGGGGGCGGTGATCGACTATGGCTACACCTTC
CASTGQGAVIDYGYTF
>TRBV5-6|TRBJ2-1|few|-
TGTGCCAGCAGCTTGGTAGGGGCCAATGAGCAGTTCTTC
CASSLVGANEQFF
>TRBV6-1|TRBJ2-1|once|TRBD2
TGTGCCAGCAGTGAACCGGGACTAGCGGATGAGCAGTTCTTC
CASSEPGLADEQFF
>TRBV4-1|TRBJ1-3|-|-
TGCGCCAGCAGCCCATCTGACCGGGACGGGAGAAACACCATATATTTT
CASSPSDRDGRNTIYF
>TRBV4-1|TRBJ1-5|-|-
TGCGCCAGCAGCCGCGGGGAGGGCTCTGGTGGCAATCAGCCCCAGCATTTT
CASSRGEGSGGNQPQHF
>TRBV9|TRBJ1-6|-|-
TGTGCCAGCAGCGTAGGACACTCCTATAATTCACCCCTCCACTTT
CASSVGHSYNSPLHF
>TRBV30|TRBJ1-1|-|-
TGTGCCTGGAGTCCCCTTGATCGACAGTGGAGCACTGAAGCTTTCTTT
CAWSPLDRQWSTEAFF
>TRBV5-1|TRBJ1-2|-|TRBD1
TGCGCCAGCAGCTTGGGGCGAGAGACAGGGGAAGGCTACACCTTC
CASSLGRETGEGYTF
>TRBV18|TRBJ2-7|-|TRBD1
TGTGCCAGCTCACCATCATACTTCGGACAGGGAAGAAAGTCCTACGAGCAGTACTTC
CASSPSYFGQGRKSYEQYF
>TRBV3-1/TRBV3-2|TRBJ1-6|few|TRBD1
TGTGCCAGCAGCTACCCGGGACAGGGTTCACCCCTCCACTTT
CASSYPGQGSPLHF
>TRBV5-4|TRBJ2-7|-|-
TGTGCCAGCAGCTTGGAGTACGAGCAGTACTTC
CASSLEYEQYF
>TRBV5-1|TRBJ2-1|-|TRBD1
TGCGCCAGCAGCTTGGAGGGACAGGGTAGAAGTGAGCAGTTCTTC
CASSLEGQGRSEQFF
>TRBV5-1|TRBJ1-2|-|-
TGCGCCAGCAGCCCATACGACCCACTCCACCCATATGGCTACACCTTC
CASSPYDPLHPYGYTF
>TRBV7-9|TRBJ2-1|-|-
TGTGCCAGCAGCTATTCAACAGGTGGGCGGAATGAGCAGTTCTTC
CASSYSTGGRNEQFF
>TRBV27|TRBJ1-2|-|-
TGTGCCAGCAGTCGGAATCGCCTAGGCTACACCTTC
CASSRNRLGYTF
>TRBV19|TRBJ2-7|-|-
TGTGCCAGTAGCGATCCCGGGGCTCCACCCTACGAGCAGTACTTC
CASSDPGAPPYEQYF
>TRBV5-8|TRBJ1-2|-|TRBD1
TGTGCCAGCAGCCAAGCAGGGGGCGCTAACTATGGCTACACCTTC
CASSQAGGANYGYTF